This T cell receptor (beta chain) was captured by sequencing in a study of beta chain features in type 1 diabetes. Regarding the study as a whole: Patients with type 1 diabetes showed fewer VDJ junction insertions and more deletions. TCRB CDR3s from Type 1 diabetes patients were moderately but significantly shorter in all four CD4+ subsets.

The sample holds a few counts of this clone. As yet, its antigen is unknown. The authors took one heparinised blood draw, averaging approximately 120 mL, from each donor. The authors sorted CD4+ naive, central memory, regulatory and stem cell-like memory cells via CD45RO/CCR7/CD25/CD127/CD95/CD27. Sorted populations all exceeded 95% purity. The whole isolated RNA underwent reverse transcription, so sequencing captured expressed TCRB transcripts. Produced via immunoSEQ multiplex PCR; TCRdb's table is partial and in-frame only. The top ten clones hold around 0.017% of a sample with a few hundred thousand clones, roughly a tenth of them seen once. Sequenced: naive CD4+ T cells from blood. The source of this sequence is a man younger than 40 with type 1 diabetes.

The CDR3 nucleotides read TGTGCCAGCCAAGGGACAGGCAAAGGGGAAAAACTGTTTTTT. It codes for CASQGTGKGEKLFF. The chain has TRBV2 and TRBJ1-4; 8 bases match TRBD1. Germline loops: CDR1 SNHLY, CDR2 FYNNEI. CDR3 size: 14 residues. The V segment lost 8 bases and the J segment 8 bases; nucleotides outside the gene matches: 10.